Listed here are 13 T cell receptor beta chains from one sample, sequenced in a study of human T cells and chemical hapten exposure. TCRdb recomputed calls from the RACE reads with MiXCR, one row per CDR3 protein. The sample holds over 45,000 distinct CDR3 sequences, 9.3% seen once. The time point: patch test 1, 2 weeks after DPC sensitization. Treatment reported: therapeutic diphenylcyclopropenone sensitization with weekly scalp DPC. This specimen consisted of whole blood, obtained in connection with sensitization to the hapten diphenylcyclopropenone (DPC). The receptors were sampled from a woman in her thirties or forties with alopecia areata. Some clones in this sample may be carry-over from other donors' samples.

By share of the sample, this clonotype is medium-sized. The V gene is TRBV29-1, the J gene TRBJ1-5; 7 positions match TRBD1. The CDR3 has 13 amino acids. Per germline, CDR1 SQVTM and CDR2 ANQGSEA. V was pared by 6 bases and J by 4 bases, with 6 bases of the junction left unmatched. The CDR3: CSVSQGLNQPQHF. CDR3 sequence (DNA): TGCAGCGTGTCACAGGGGTTAAATCAGCCCCAGCATTTT.

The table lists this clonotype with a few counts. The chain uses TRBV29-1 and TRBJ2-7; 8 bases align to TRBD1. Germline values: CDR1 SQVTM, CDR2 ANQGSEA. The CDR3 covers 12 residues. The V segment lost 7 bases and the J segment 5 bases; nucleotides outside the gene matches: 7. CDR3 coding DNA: TGCAGCGGCAAGGACAGGGTTGACGAGCAGTACTTC. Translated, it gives CSGKDRVDEQYF.

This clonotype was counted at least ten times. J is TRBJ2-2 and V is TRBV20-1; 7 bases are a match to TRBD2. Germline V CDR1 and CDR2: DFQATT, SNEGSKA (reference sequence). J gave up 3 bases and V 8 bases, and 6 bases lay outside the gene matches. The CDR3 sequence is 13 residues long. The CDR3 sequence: CSPRTRYTGELFF. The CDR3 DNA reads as TGCAGTCCGCGGACTAGATACACCGGGGAGCTGTTTTTT.

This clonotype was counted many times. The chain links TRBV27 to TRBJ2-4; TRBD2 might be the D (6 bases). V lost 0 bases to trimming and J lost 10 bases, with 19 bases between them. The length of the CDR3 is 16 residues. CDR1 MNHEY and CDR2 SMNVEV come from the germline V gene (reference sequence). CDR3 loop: CASSLSNPTRGSIQYF. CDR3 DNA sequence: TGTGCCAGCAGTTTATCTAATCCAACACGGGGGTCAATTCAGTACTTC.

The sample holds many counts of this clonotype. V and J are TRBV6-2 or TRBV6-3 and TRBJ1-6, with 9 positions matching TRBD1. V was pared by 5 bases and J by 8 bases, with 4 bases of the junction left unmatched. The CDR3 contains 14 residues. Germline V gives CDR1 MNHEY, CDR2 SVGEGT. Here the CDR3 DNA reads TGTGCCAGCAGTCGGACAGGGGATCATTCACCCCTCCACTTT. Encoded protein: CASSRTGDHSPLHF.

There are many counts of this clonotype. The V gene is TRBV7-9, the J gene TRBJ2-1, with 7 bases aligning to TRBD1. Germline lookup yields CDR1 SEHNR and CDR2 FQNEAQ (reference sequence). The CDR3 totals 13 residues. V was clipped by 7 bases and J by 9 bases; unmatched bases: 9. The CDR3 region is CASIQRGTVEQFF. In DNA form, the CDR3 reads TGTGCCAGCATCCAAAGAGGGACAGTTGAGCAGTTCTTC.

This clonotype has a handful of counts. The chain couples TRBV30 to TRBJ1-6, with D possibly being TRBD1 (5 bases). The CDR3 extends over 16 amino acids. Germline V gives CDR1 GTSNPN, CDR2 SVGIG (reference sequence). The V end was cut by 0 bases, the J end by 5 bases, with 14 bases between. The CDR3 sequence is CAWSVTGGVNNSPLHF. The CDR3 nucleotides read TGTGCCTGGAGTGTCACAGGTGGGGTGAATAATTCACCCCTCCACTTT.

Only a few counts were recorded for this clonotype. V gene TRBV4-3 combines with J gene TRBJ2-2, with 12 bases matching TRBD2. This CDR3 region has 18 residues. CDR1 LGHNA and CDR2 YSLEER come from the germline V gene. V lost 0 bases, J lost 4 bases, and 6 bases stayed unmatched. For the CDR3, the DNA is TGCGCCAGCAGCCAAGATCCTAGCGGGGGGGCTGGCACCGGGGAGCTGTTTTTT. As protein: CASSQDPSGGAGTGELFF.

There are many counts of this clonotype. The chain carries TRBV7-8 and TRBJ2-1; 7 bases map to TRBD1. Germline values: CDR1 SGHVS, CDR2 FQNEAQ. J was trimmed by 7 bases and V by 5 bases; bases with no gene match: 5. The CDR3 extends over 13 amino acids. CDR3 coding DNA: TGTGCCAGCAGCACAAACAGGGGTAATGAGCAGTTCTTC. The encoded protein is CASSTNRGNEQFF. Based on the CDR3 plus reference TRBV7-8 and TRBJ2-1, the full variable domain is GAGVSQSPRYKVAKRGQDVALRCDPISGHVSLFWYQQALGQGPEFLTYFQNEAQLDKSGLPSDRFFAERPEGSVSTLKIQRTQQEDSAVYLCASSTNRGNEQFFGPGTRLTVL.

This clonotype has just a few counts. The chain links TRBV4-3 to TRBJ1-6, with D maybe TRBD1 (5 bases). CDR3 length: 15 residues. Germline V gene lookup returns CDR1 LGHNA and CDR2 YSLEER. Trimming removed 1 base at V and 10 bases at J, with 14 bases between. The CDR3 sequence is CASSQVRGVASPLHF. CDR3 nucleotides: TGCGCCAGCAGCCAAGTTCGGGGGGTGGCCTCACCCCTCCACTTT.

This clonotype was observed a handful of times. CDR3 coding DNA: TGTGCCAGCAGCCCGGGGACAAATAGCAATCAGCCCCAGCATTTT. Translating gives CASSPGTNSNQPQHF. The rearrangement joins TRBV9 to TRBJ1-5; possibly TRBD1 for D (6 bases). Germline lookup yields CDR1 SGDLS and CDR2 YYNGEE. CDR3 length: 15 residues. Trimming stripped 4 bases from V and 0 bases from J, with 11 bases between.

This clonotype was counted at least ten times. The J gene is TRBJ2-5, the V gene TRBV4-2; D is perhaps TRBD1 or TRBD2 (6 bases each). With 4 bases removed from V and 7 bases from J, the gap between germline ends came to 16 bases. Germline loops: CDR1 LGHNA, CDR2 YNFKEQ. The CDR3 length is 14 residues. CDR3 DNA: TGTGCCAGCAGCCTTAACAGGGATAGCGGGACCCAGTACTTC. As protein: CASSLNRDSGTQYF.

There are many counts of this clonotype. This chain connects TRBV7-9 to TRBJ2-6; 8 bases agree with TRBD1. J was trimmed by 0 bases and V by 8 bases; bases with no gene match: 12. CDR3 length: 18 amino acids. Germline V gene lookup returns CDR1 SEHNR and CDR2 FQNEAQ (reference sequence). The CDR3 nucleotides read TGTGCCAGCTTATCTTTCGGGACAGGTTTCTCTGGGGCCAACGTCCTGACTTTC. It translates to CASLSFGTGFSGANVLTF.